This TCR beta chain appears in the sequencing data of a study of T cell responses to AZD1222 COVID-19 vaccine (dated by TCRdb to the early 2020s). With respect to the entire study: AZD1222 recipients whose second dose came at about 4 weeks and those whose second dose came at about 12 weeks were combined into one group, since spike-specific TCR depth and breadth did not differ between the two schedules. TCR sequencing covered 233 trial participants: some 210 given two doses of AZD1222 and 26 given two doses of MenACWY control vaccine. Trial participants were enrolled by age into subgroups of 18-55, 56-69 and 70-plus years, and around 150, 29 and 61 TCR-sequenced participants, respectively, were included in these subgroups. On the study overall, not on this receptor specifically: The 56-69-year group was small, and its depth increase did not reach significance, likely because of low power. Most participants were white British and females outnumbered males, and the authors suggested that clonal diversity may have been underestimated. Only five to seven AZD1222 recipients were SARS-CoV-2 seropositive at baseline, limiting conclusions about previously exposed vaccinees. Epitopes outside the regions mutated in the B.1.351 and B.1.1.7 variants were reportedly recognized by nearly half of the unique spike-specific TCRs. After two AZD1222 doses, spike-specific TCR breadth and depth were significantly higher than at day 0 and than in MenACWY recipients. The vaccine-associated CD4 TCRs covered the entire spike protein, and the dominant responses fell in regions 160-218 and 743-854. Because no day 14 peak-response samples were available, the repertoires could be characterized only after the peak T cell response.

The CDR3 regions of human TCRbeta chains were analyzed by immunosequencing. As for the original processing: Repertoire TCRs were checked for matches against a reference library of SARS-CoV-2-specific TCRs that had been generated using the MIRA antigen-specificity platform. Breadth was defined as the fraction of unique TCRs that were SARS-CoV-2-associated, and depth was defined as the fraction of total T cells that were SARS-CoV-2-associated. Using the MIRA data, every spike-specific TCR was mapped to the spike region that the TCR reacted to and assigned to either a CD4 or a CD8 class. Log10-transformed breadth and depth values were compared by one-way ANOVA with Sidak's multiple comparisons tests. As stored in TCRdb, this immuneACCESS dataset retains in-frame rearrangements with V and J assigned. A fraction of the clones does not appear; measured against another copy, unresolved V genes explain less than half of the discrepancy, and the remainder lacks a known reason. V and J calls and clone size are given by that table; D and trimming were obtained from the DNA. The sample includes about 130,000 clones, with about 92% observed a single time. Clones ranked in the top ten supply roughly 9% of the sample.

A note on this clone: What this receptor recognizes is not known. No clone much larger than this one lies a single base away; base qualities are absent.

In the paper's terms, the time point label means: baseline before first vaccination. Vaccinee samples came from UK trials COV001 and COV002, including a single-blind randomized controlled phase 2/3 trial of AZD1222 (ChAdOx1 nCoV-19) in healthy adults. Trial participant PBMC samples were collected at day 0 and day 28 after the second dose for TCRbeta chain sequencing. V and J are truncated by 1 base and 6 bases respectively, leaving an intervening sequence of 4 bases. The CDR3 has 12 amino acids, counting the end cysteine and phenylalanine. Only the CDR3 region is kept as DNA, spanning 36 bases read in frame from base 1. Based on the germline V gene, the CDR1 and CDR2 sequences are MGHRA and YSYEKL.

The chain links TRBV4-1 with TRBJ1-5; the D gene assignment is ambiguous. The sequences come from peripheral blood, collected on day 0 of AZD1222 vaccination. The sequence was obtained from an adult in good health. For the CDR3, the sequence is CASSQGGQPQHF. The DNA sequence is TGCGCCAGCAGCCAAGGCGGTCAGCCCCAGCATTTT.